A selection of T cell receptor beta chains follows, all from one sample in a study of CD8 T cells in Susac syndrome. TCRdb used MiXCR to reprocess the immunoSEQ multiplex PCR reads, holding one entry per CDR3 protein. The sample records 150,000 to 190,000 distinct CDR3 sequences, roughly 94% being singletons. The sample taken for sequencing was CD8+ T cells from PBMCs. The receptors shown here come from a human donor with multiple sclerosis. Each CDR3 is given without its conserved first and last residue. Size values are once, few and many counts, or a class for expanded clones, and some rows have none.

cdr3_length | clone_size | v_call | cdr3_aa
16 | - | TRBV20-1 | SAPTRDREEVPSYGYT
12 | - | TRBV2 | ASSSGDGNQPQH
11 | - | TRBV7-9 | ASSPTGNTEAF
13 | - | TRBV6-4 | ASSETGEGNQPQH
12 | - | TRBV21-1 | ASTQGATQETQY
12 | - | TRBV9 | ASSVGGSGIEAF
12 | - | TRBV29-1 | SVPLRGATDTQY
13 | - | TRBV23-1 | ASSPGQEESYEQY
12 | - | TRBV25-1 | ASSERSLGGEAF
14 | - | TRBV5-1 | ASRDSGGASRETQY
14 | once | TRBV25-1 | ASSPDPKGGTPGYT
14 | - | TRBV5-6 | ASSLRQGALSYEQY
16 | - | TRBV12-3/TRBV12-4 | ASSSGPGTGRNTGELF
14 | once | TRBV5-6 | ASSTEGGRTANEQF
12 | - | TRBV7-9 | ASRDGQGGYEQY
13 | - | TRBV12-5 | ASGLDRVGDQPQH
13 | - | TRBV9 | ASSVAGARSDTQY
10 | - | TRBV5-6 | ASSLTVEGYT
14 | - | TRBV3-1 | ASSPGQGERNTEAF
13 | - | TRBV3-1 | ASSQSRGVGQPQH
11 | - | TRBV7-9 | ASSWKTGHEQF
14 | - | TRBV7-9 | ASSFEREGPWGEQY
11 | once | TRBV28 | ATYRQTNTEAF
12 | - | TRBV7-9 | ASSLALRSTEAF
11 | - | TRBV29-1 | SVVGGSYNEQF
9 | - | TRBV20-1 | SAIDGYGYT